Reported below is one TCR beta chain. Its cognate antigen is unknown. The data were taken from a study of T cell responses to AZD1222 COVID-19 vaccine. General study results and limits: White British donors predominated, females outnumbered males, and clonal diversity was possibly underestimated.

Sequenced by immunoSEQ multiplex PCR; TCRdb stores in-frame clones only, minus some. This table has about 130,000 clones, around nine tenths appearing once. CDR1 PRHDT and CDR2 FYEKMQ come from the germline V gene (reference sequence). The CDR3 covers 16 residues. The junction had 13 bases not matched to a gene; V was cut back by 5 bases and J by 7 bases. The chain has TRBV13 and TRBJ1-2; the match to TRBD1 covers 10 bases. Specimen: peripheral blood, collected on day 0 of AZD1222 vaccination. This sequence was found in an adult in good health. The CDR3 protein is CASSLPRTGGRVGYTF. The CDR3 DNA reads TGTGCCAGCAGCCTGCCCCGGACAGGGGGTAGGGTTGGCTACACCTTC.